Following are 16 T cell receptor beta chains from one sample sequenced in a study of tumor T cells in aggressive B-cell lymphoma. TCRdb keeps only in-frame clones here, not all; method: immunoSEQ multiplex PCR. The repertoire holds 3,000 to 4,500 clones, with 86% as singletons. The sequenced material came from tumor tissue. These receptors originate from an adult with diffuse large B cell lymphoma.

The genes are TRBV5-1 and TRBJ1-1, with D possibly being TRBD1 (6 bases). The germline V gene has CDR1 SGHRS and CDR2 YFSETQ. With 4 bases removed from V and 5 bases from J, the gap between germline ends came to 15 bases. The CDR3 sequence is 14 residues long. Written as DNA, the CDR3 is TGCGCCAGCAGCCCTGACAGGCAGGGGACTGAAGCTTTCTTT. Its translation: CASSPDRQGTEAFF.

The rearrangement uses TRBV6-5 and TRBJ2-5; 9 nucleotides line up with TRBD2. Trimming removed 0 bases from V and 9 bases from J; junction bases left unmatched: 5. The V gene's germline CDR1 is MNHEY and CDR2 SVGAGI. The CDR3 totals 14 residues. This chain's CDR3 is CASSYSGRGGAQYF. The CDR3 DNA sequence: TGTGCCAGCAGTTACTCAGGGCGGGGGGGGGCCCAGTACTTC.

By sample share, this clone is large. The rearrangement links TRBV19 to TRBJ1-5; no definite D call. The germline V gene encodes CDR1 LNHDA and CDR2 SQIVND (reference sequence). This CDR3 region has 17 residues. The ends were cut back, 5 bases at V and 0 bases at J, with 17 bases in the middle. The CDR3 sequence: CASSLGSGVYSNQPQHF. In DNA, the CDR3 is TGTGCCAGTAGTTTAGGGAGCGGAGTTTATAGCAATCAGCCCCAGCATTTT.

The rearrangement joins TRBV7-3 to TRBJ2-1, with TRBD2 as a possible D gene (7 bases). CDR1 SGHTA and CDR2 FQGTGA come from the germline V gene. Trimming stripped 4 bases from V and 2 bases from J, with 21 bases between. This CDR3 has 18 amino acids. The CDR3 DNA sequence: TGTGCCAGCAGCTACTCTAACGGGGGGCCCAGGGCCTACAATGAGCAGTTCTTC. It translates to CASSYSNGGPRAYNEQFF.

V usage is TRBV6-1 and J usage is TRBJ2-1, with D maybe TRBD1 (5 bases). CDR1 and CDR2 from the germline V gene are MNHNS and SASEGT. Deletions cut 4 bases from V and 3 bases from J, with 13 bases between. The CDR3 runs to 15 residues. CDR3 nucleotide sequence: TGTGCCAGCAGTGTAGATGACAGATTCTACAATGAGCAGTTCTTC. Translation: CASSVDDRFYNEQFF.

The gene calls are TRBV19 and TRBJ2-7; a possible D gene is TRBD2 (5 bases). Germline loops: CDR1 LNHDA, CDR2 SQIVND (reference sequence). The V end was cut by 0 bases, the J end by 3 bases, with 12 bases between. The CDR3 is made up of 15 amino acids. This CDR3 is CASSIDRPGDYEQYF. For the CDR3, the DNA is TGTGCCAGTAGTATAGATCGCCCCGGGGACTACGAGCAGTACTTC.

V usage is TRBV5-1 and J usage is TRBJ1-1; D uncertain. Trimming shortened V by 0 bases and J by 1 base, and 4 bases separated the two germline ends. Germline CDR1 reads SGHRS; CDR2 reads YFSETQ. This CDR3 contains 13 residues. The CDR3 reads CASSLAGNTEAFF. The CDR3 region has the DNA TGCGCCAGCAGCTTGGCCGGGAACACTGAAGCTTTCTTT.

The V and J genes are TRBV7-3 and TRBJ2-3; TRBD2 matches at 9 bases. CDR1 and CDR2 from the germline V gene are SGHTA and FQGTGA. Trimming removed 2 bases from V and 2 bases from J; junction bases left unmatched: 2. This CDR3 comprises 15 residues. CDR3 bases: TGTGCCAGCAGCTTAGCGGGGGGGTACACAGATACGCAGTATTTT. Amino acids: CASSLAGGYTDTQYF.

This chain links TRBV2 with TRBJ2-7; D perhaps matches TRBD1 (6 bases). Per the germline V gene, CDR1 is SNHLY and CDR2 is FYNNEI. This CDR3 spans 16 amino acids. The V end was cut by 6 bases, the J end by 0 bases, with 18 bases between. Here the CDR3 DNA reads TGTGCCAGCAGAGACTCTATGTTGACAGGCTCCTACGAGCAGTACTTC. Translation: CASRDSMLTGSYEQYF.

The chain employs TRBV7-3 and TRBJ1-1; 9 nucleotides line up with TRBD1. V lost 5 bases and J lost 4; bases outside the gene matches: 8. This CDR3 is built from 15 residues. CDR1 is SGHTA and CDR2 is FQGTGA in the germline V gene. This CDR3 is CASSQGGTGITEAFF. CDR3 nucleotide sequence: TGTGCCAGCAGCCAAGGGGGGACAGGGATCACTGAAGCTTTCTTT.

This clone has more than one count but fewer than ten. V gene TRBV6-5 combines with J gene TRBJ1-6; weak D call: TRBD1 (6 bases). V was trimmed by 2 bases and J by 10 bases, leaving 15 bases between them. The CDR3 consists of 15 residues. Germline loops: CDR1 MNHEY, CDR2 SVGAGI. This CDR3 is CASSYAEGGISPLHF. CDR3 coding DNA: TGTGCCAGCAGTTACGCAGAGGGGGGGATATCACCCCTCCACTTT.

This chain connects TRBV4-1 to TRBJ1-5, with TRBD1 identical over 7 bases. The germline gives CDR1 MGHRA, CDR2 YSYEKL. The CDR3 extends over 16 amino acids. After removal of 0 bases from V and 9 bases from J, the junction contained 11 bases not matched to a gene. CDR3 DNA sequence: TGCGCCAGCAGCCAAGAGGGAGGCACAGGGGAAGCGCCCCAGCATTTT. Translated: CASSQEGGTGEAPQHF.

The chain links TRBV6-1 to TRBJ1-2; 7 nucleotides align to TRBD1. The V gene's germline CDR1 is MNHNS and CDR2 SASEGT. V lost 4 bases, J lost 6 bases, and 5 bases stayed unmatched. The CDR3 spans 13 residues. The chain's CDR3 is CASSVTGEDGYTF. DNA for the CDR3: TGTGCCAGCAGTGTTACAGGGGAGGATGGCTACACCTTC.

The gene calls are TRBV4-2 and TRBJ2-7; 7 positions match TRBD1. The CDR3 has 15 residues. CDR1 and CDR2 from the germline V gene are LGHNA and YNFKEQ. The V segment lost 1 base and the J segment 2 bases; nucleotides outside the gene matches: 5. The CDR3 is CASSQVETGPYEQYF. The CDR3 DNA reads as TGTGCCAGCAGCCAAGTGGAGACAGGGCCCTACGAGCAGTACTTC.

The chain joins TRBV6-5 to TRBJ1-5; D might be TRBD1 (5 bases). The CDR3 is 15 residues long. Between the trimmed V and J ends, which lost 5 bases and 7 bases, there was a span of 18 bases. Looked up from germline, CDR1 is MNHEY and CDR2 is SVGAGI. The CDR3 nucleotides are TGTGCCAGCAGTCCCCCAGGGCGCGGAAACCAGCCCCAGCATTTT. The encoded protein is CASSPPGRGNQPQHF.

This clone was found a few times. The rearrangement joins TRBV14 to TRBJ2-2; TRBD1 might be the D (6 bases). The V gene lost 6 bases and the J gene lost 4 bases, with 9 bases spanning the gap. There are 13 residues in the CDR3. CDR1 SGHDN and CDR2 FVKESK come from the germline V gene. CDR3 nucleotides: TGTGCCAGCAGGCGGACAGTCACCGGGGAGCTGTTTTTT. This encodes CASRRTVTGELFF.